The rows below give T cell receptor beta chains drawn from one sample of a study of blood T cell repertoires in COVID-19. Some clones are missing from TCRdb's copy, which holds only in-frame ones; the method was immunoSEQ multiplex PCR. The sample has about 480,000 clones; roughly 91% are singletons. The material sequenced was peripheral blood. The receptor source for this set is a woman between 50 and 59 years old with COVID-19, enrolled during active disease. CDR3s include the opening cysteine and the closing phenylalanine or tryptophan. D genes are given only for firm matches. For some rows the clone size is stated as once, few or many, or as a class when expanded; others skip it.

TGTGCCAGCGGACTGGACGGGAGCTCCTACAATGAGCAGTTCTTC	CASGLDGSSYNEQFF	-	-	TRBV2	TRBJ2-1
TGCGCCAGCAGCTCGGGACTAGCGGGGGGGCAGGGTGAGCAGTTCTTC	CASSSGLAGGQGEQFF	-	TRBD2	TRBV5-1	TRBJ2-1
TGTGCCAGTAGTCTGTGGACAGGGGCGAACACCGGGGAGCTGTTTTTT	CASSLWTGANTGELFF	-	TRBD1	TRBV19	TRBJ2-2
TGTGCCAGCAGCCTACTGGGGGGTATCTACGAGCAGTACTTC	CASSLLGGIYEQYF	once	-	TRBV7-9	TRBJ2-7
TGTGCCAGCAGCGGGACAGGTGGCAATGAGCAGTTCTTC	CASSGTGGNEQFF	-	TRBD1	TRBV6-5	TRBJ2-1
TGTGCCAGCGGAGGTGATAGCGGCGGAGGTAATGAGCAGTTCTTC	CASGGDSGGGNEQFF	-	-	TRBV6-5	TRBJ2-1
TGTGCCAGCAGTTCCTCGGGGGCCAACGTCCTGACTTTC	CASSSSGANVLTF	-	-	TRBV12-3/TRBV12-4	TRBJ2-6
TGTGCCAGCAGCTTGGGCAGGGATAGCAATCAGCCCCAGCATTTT	CASSLGRDSNQPQHF	-	-	TRBV11-3	TRBJ1-5
TGTGCCATTCGGACAGGAGACGAGCAGTACTTC	CAIRTGDEQYF	-	TRBD1	TRBV10-3	TRBJ2-7
TGCGCCAGCAGCTTGGACGGAGGCTCTGGAAACACCATATATTTT	CASSLDGGSGNTIYF	-	-	TRBV5-1	TRBJ1-3
TGTGCCAGCAGCGTAGGGGACAGGGTGATATCTAACTATGGCTACACCTTC	CASSVGDRVISNYGYTF	-	TRBD1	TRBV9	TRBJ1-2
TGTGCCAGCAGCCGGACAGTGGGGAACACTGAAGCTTTCTTT	CASSRTVGNTEAFF	few	-	TRBV6-5	TRBJ1-1
TGTGCCAGCAGTCCATCCACCTGGGGGGGGCAGGTCACTGAAGCTTTCTTT	CASSPSTWGGQVTEAFF	-	-	TRBV28	TRBJ1-1
TGTGCCAGCAGTCGGACCCAGGGAGGGCGCGGAAAACTGTTTTTT	CASSRTQGGRGKLFF	-	-	TRBV2	TRBJ1-4
TGTGCCAGCAGTGACGGGGCCTACGAGCAGTACTTC	CASSDGAYEQYF	-	-	TRBV2	TRBJ2-7
TGTGCCAGCAGCTTAGCGCGCCAAGAGACCCAGTACTTC	CASSLARQETQYF	-	-	TRBV11-1	TRBJ2-5
TGTGCCAGTATCCCGAGGGCGGGGGGAACCGGGGAGCTGTTTTTT	CASIPRAGGTGELFF	-	TRBD2	TRBV19	TRBJ2-2
TGCGCCAGCAGAGCGGGGACCCACACCGGGGAGCTGTTTTTT	CASRAGTHTGELFF	-	TRBD2	TRBV10-1	TRBJ2-2
TGTGCCAGCAGTCAGGCAGCTTACAATGAGCAGTTCTTC	CASSQAAYNEQFF	-	-	TRBV25-1	TRBJ2-1
TGCGCCAGCAGCCAAGCTACAGGGGCGGTTGGTACTGAAGCTTTCTTT	CASSQATGAVGTEAFF	-	TRBD1	TRBV4-1	TRBJ1-1